The rows below give T cell receptor beta chains drawn from one sample of a study of PD-1 blockade in classical Hodgkin lymphoma. Assay used: immunoSEQ multiplex PCR; TCRdb lists only in-frame clones, some missing. The table has over 10,000 clones, around 90% seen once; the top ten hold approximately 35%. The sequences come from peripheral blood mononuclear cells (PBMCs), collected at baseline. All receptors come from a human donor with classical Hodgkin lymphoma. CDR3s include the opening cysteine and the closing phenylalanine or tryptophan. A D gene is named only where the DNA matches it firmly. Only some rows state a clone size, as once, few, many or a class for expanded clones.

>TRBD1|.|TRBJ1-1|TRBV7-9
TGTGCCAGCAGCTTAGGACAGGGGGTGGGCACTGAAGCTTTCTTT
CASSLGQGVGTEAFF
>.|.|TRBJ2-3|TRBV11-3
TGTGCCAGCAGCTTAGGACTTCAGTCTAGCACAGATACGCAGTATTTT
CASSLGLQSSTDTQYF
>.|once|TRBJ1-4|TRBV10-3
TGTGCCATCAGTGGGCAGTTGGGCGGCGTGGGGGAAAAACTGTTTTTT
CAISGQLGGVGEKLFF
>TRBD1|.|TRBJ2-5|TRBV7-3
TGTGCCAGCAGCCCCGGGACAGTCCAAGAGACCCAGTACTTC
CASSPGTVQETQYF
>.|.|TRBJ1-2|TRBV10-3
TGTGCCATCAGCCGGAGCGACTATGGCTACACCTTC
CAISRSDYGYTF
>.|.|TRBJ1-1|TRBV5-6
TGTGCCAGCAGCGTAAACACTGAAGCTTTCTTT
CASSVNTEAFF
>TRBD2|.|TRBJ2-3|TRBV7-8
TGTGCCGGCAGCTTAGACAGACTAGCGGGGGGAGATACGCAGTATTTT
CAGSLDRLAGGDTQYF
>.|.|TRBJ1-4|TRBV29-1
TGCAGCGTTGAAGGGCCATCTAATGAAAAACTGTTTTTT
CSVEGPSNEKLFF
>.|.|TRBJ1-1|TRBV10-3
TGTGCCATCACCTTAGACCGCCGGGGCACTGAAGCTTTCTTT
CAITLDRRGTEAFF
>.|.|TRBJ2-3|TRBV28
TGTGCCAGCAGTCCGGAAAAAGACTTACGCACAGATACGCAGTATTTT
CASSPEKDLRTDTQYF
>.|.|TRBJ1-4|TRBV6-1
TGTGCCAGCAGTGTAACAGGGTCTGAAAAACTGTTTTTT
CASSVTGSEKLFF
>.|.|TRBJ2-7|TRBV7-9
TGTGCCAGCAGCTTGACAGCCTACGAGCAGTACTTC
CASSLTAYEQYF
>TRBD2|medium-sized|TRBJ2-7|TRBV19
TGTGCCAGTAGTATACGGGGGGAAGCCTACGAGCAGTACTTC
CASSIRGEAYEQYF
>.|once|TRBJ2-7|TRBV6-5
TGTGCCAGCAGGGGAGACAGGGCTACCGGGGGCGAGCAGTACTTC
CASRGDRATGGEQYF
>.|.|TRBJ2-7|TRBV7-3
TGTGCCAGCAGCTTAACCAGGGCCCACGAGCAGTACTTC
CASSLTRAHEQYF
>.|.|TRBJ1-1|TRBV27
TGTGCCAGCAGTTTAGGGGCGGGTGGGAACACTGAAGCTTTCTTT
CASSLGAGGNTEAFF
>.|.|TRBJ1-5|TRBV27
TGTGCCAGCAGTGGATGGGATAGCAATCAGCCCCAGCATTTT
CASSGWDSNQPQHF
>.|.|TRBJ2-5|TRBV5-1
TGCGCCAGCAGCCCGGGGGTGGGTGAGACCCAGTACTTC
CASSPGVGETQYF
>.|.|TRBJ2-1|TRBV11-1
TGTGCCAGCAGCTTCGGACTAGGGGGTTATGAGCAGTTCTTC
CASSFGLGGYEQFF
>.|.|TRBJ2-7|TRBV28
TGTGCCAGCAGTTTATCGCGGGTCGGGGTGTACGAGCAGTACTTC
CASSLSRVGVYEQYF
>.|once|TRBJ2-7|TRBV6-6
TGTGCCAGCAGTTACGCCGTGGCCCACGAGCAGTACTTC
CASSYAVAHEQYF
>.|.|TRBJ1-1|TRBV19
TGTGCCAGTAGACCTAACAGGGCACCTATGAACACTGAAGCTTTCTTT
CASRPNRAPMNTEAFF
>.|.|TRBJ2-5|TRBV21-1
TGTGCCAGCAGCAAAGCTCAAGCGGGAGCGGCGGAGACCCAGTACTTC
CASSKAQAGAAETQYF
>.|.|TRBJ2-1|TRBV30
TGTGCCTTGGGGTTCTACAATGAGCAGTTCTTC
CALGFYNEQFF
>.|.|TRBJ2-5|TRBV5-1
TGCGCCAGCAGCTTGCTCCAAGAGACCCAGTACTTC
CASSLLQETQYF
>.|few|TRBJ1-6|TRBV7-9
TGTGCCAGCGGCGACGGGGATTCACCCCTCCACTTT
CASGDGDSPLHF
>.|.|TRBJ1-3|TRBV14
TGTGCCAGCAGCCTCTCCGGGGGGGACAAAACTGGAAACACCATATATTTT
CASSLSGGDKTGNTIYF
>.|.|TRBJ1-3|TRBV7-3
TGTGCCAGCAGCTCAGGGGCTGGAAACACCATATATTTT
CASSSGAGNTIYF
>.|.|TRBJ2-3|TRBV27
TGTGCCAGCAGTTTAGGTTCCGTTGATACGCAGTATTTT
CASSLGSVDTQYF
>TRBD1|.|TRBJ2-1|TRBV5-1
TGCGCCAGCAGCCCCCGGACAGGGGCTGGGAATGAGCAGTTCTTC
CASSPRTGAGNEQFF
>TRBD2|once|TRBJ2-5|TRBV11-1
TGTGCCAGCAGCTTCGGAGCGGGGGCCCGCCGGGAGACCCAGTACTTC
CASSFGAGARRETQYF
>.|.|TRBJ1-2|TRBV11-2
TGTGCCAGCAGCAGATCGACAGCGAACTATGGCTACACCTTC
CASSRSTANYGYTF
>TRBD2|.|TRBJ2-7|TRBV10-2
TGCGCCAGCGGTCAGCGGGAGAGCTCCTACGAGCAGTACTTC
CASGQRESSYEQYF
>TRBD1|.|TRBJ2-3|TRBV14
TGTGCCAGCAGCCAAGAGAGGGGGCGATATACGCAGTATTTT
CASSQERGRYTQYF
>TRBD2|.|TRBJ2-1|TRBV27
TGTGCCAGCAGTTTATCCGCGACCCTAATGGCGGGAGACGGTAATGAGCAGTTCTTC
CASSLSATLMAGDGNEQFF
>TRBD1|.|TRBJ1-1|TRBV7-9
TGTGCCAGCAGCCCCGCGGACGGAGCCCAGGGGGTGAACACTGAAGCTTTCTTT
CASSPADGAQGVNTEAFF
>TRBD1|.|TRBJ1-2|TRBV15
TGTGCCACCAGCAGACTCGGACAGGGGATGTATGGCTACACCTTC
CATSRLGQGMYGYTF
>.|.|TRBJ2-1|TRBV6-1
TGTGCCAGCAGTGAATCGAGACCGGCGGACAATGAGCAGTTCTTC
CASSESRPADNEQFF
>.|once|TRBJ2-1|TRBV7-9
TGTGCCAGCAGCCAACCGGGACTTGACAATGAGCAGTTCTTC
CASSQPGLDNEQFF
>.|.|TRBJ2-3|TRBV18
TGTGCCAGCTCCCCTGTGGGGGCAGATACGCAGTATTTT
CASSPVGADTQYF
>TRBD2|.|TRBJ2-3|TRBV15
TGTGCCACCAGCCTCGGTGGGGCGGGGGGCACAGATACGCAGTATTTT
CATSLGGAGGTDTQYF
>.|.|TRBJ1-3|TRBV5-1
TGCGCCAGCAGCTTGGGCCAAGCAGGGGCTGCTGGAAACACCATATATTTT
CASSLGQAGAAGNTIYF
>.|.|TRBJ2-5|TRBV19
TGTGCCAGTAGTAATGGGGGATTAAGGGGCACAAGAGAGACCCAGTACTTC
CASSNGGLRGTRETQYF
>.|.|TRBJ1-2|TRBV4-1
TGCGCCAGCAGCCAACACTTGGGTGGCTACACCTTC
CASSQHLGGYTF
>.|.|TRBJ2-7|TRBV10-3
TGTGCCATCAGTGAGTCCAGGGAAGGGACCTACGAGCAGTACTTC
CAISESREGTYEQYF
>.|.|TRBJ1-4|TRBV28
TGTGCCAGCAGTTTGGGTGGGTGGGGGGCAGAAGAAAAACTGTTTTTT
CASSLGGWGAEEKLFF
>TRBD1|.|TRBJ1-3|TRBV2
TGTGCCAGCAGATCAGGGGGGACAAATAGGCCTGGAAACACCATATATTTT
CASRSGGTNRPGNTIYF
>TRBD1|once|TRBJ2-7|TRBV7-9
TGTGCCAGCAGCTCCGTAAGGACAGGGGGCTCTGGGGAGCAGTACTTC
CASSSVRTGGSGEQYF
>.|.|TRBJ1-1|TRBV27
TGTGCCAGCAGTTTGGAGTCGGGGTCGGACACTGAAGCTTTCTTT
CASSLESGSDTEAFF
>.|.|TRBJ2-2|TRBV5-1
TGCGCCAGCAGGGCCGGCCCCTCGACCGGGGAGCTGTTTTTT
CASRAGPSTGELFF
>.|.|TRBJ2-7|TRBV15
TGTGCCACCAGCAGAGTTGGAGATTTGGGCTACGAGCAGTACTTC
CATSRVGDLGYEQYF
>TRBD2|.|TRBJ2-7|TRBV6-6
TGTGCCAGCAGTTACGGCGGGGGGATGTACGAGCAGTACTTC
CASSYGGGMYEQYF
>.|.|TRBJ2-7|TRBV19
TGTGCCAGTAGCCCCCGAGGGGACTTC
CASSPRGDF
>.|.|TRBJ2-5|TRBV6-6
TGTGCCAGCAGTTACTCCCTAGTGGGGACCCAGTACTTC
CASSYSLVGTQYF
>.|.|TRBJ2-3|TRBV9
TGTGCCAGCAGCGGGGAGCAGGGTAGGGGCACAGATACGCAGTATTTT
CASSGEQGRGTDTQYF
>.|.|TRBJ1-2|TRBV6-1
TGTGCCAGCAGTGTTTGGGGGGGAACTGGCTACACCTTC
CASSVWGGTGYTF
>TRBD1|.|TRBJ2-2|TRBV7-4
TGTGCCAGCAGCCCCGACAGGGGCCTTCGGAACACCGGGGAGCTGTTTTTT
CASSPDRGLRNTGELFF
>TRBD2|.|TRBJ2-3|TRBV7-2
TGTGCCAGCAGACCCGGGGTAGCGGGACCCACAGATACGCAGTATTTT
CASRPGVAGPTDTQYF
>.|.|TRBJ2-1|TRBV6-5
TGTGCCAGCAGTCCACAAAGCTTCTCCTACAATGAGCAGTTCTTC
CASSPQSFSYNEQFF